This TCR beta chain was sequenced in a study of vaccination effects on CD4 cells after COVID-19 (dated by TCRdb to about 2022). For the wider study: Each participant got two doses of an mRNA SARS-CoV-2 vaccine, either BNT162b2 or mRNA-1273. In both COVID-19 convalescent patients and infection-naive vaccine recipients, the study compared SARS-CoV-2 spike-specific CD4+ TCR repertoires from before mRNA vaccination with those from after it. In a couple of convalescent patients, pre-vaccine samples were collected 16 days and one week ahead of the first dose, 142 and 148 days after COVID-19 diagnosis. The Oncomine TCR Beta short-read assay on an Illumina iSeq 100 was used to sequence cultures from other donors in the study. A total of approximately 9 COVID-19 convalescent patients and a handful of SARS-CoV-2-naive healthy vaccine recipients were included in the full study.

Libraries were constructed by the immunoSEQ multiplex PCR assay. TCR beta CDR3 sequencing was performed on DNA from the cultured, isolated CD4+ T cells. The authors' pipeline ran thus. Non-productive TCR sequences were removed, reads were trimmed to the CDR3 region, and CDR3s of at least 7 amino acids were retained. The MANAFEST web app was used to identify antigen-specific clonotypes by comparing expansion in peptide wells with expansion in reference cultures. To count as positive, a clone had to show expansion at FDR<0.05 compared with the reference and with all other wells, an odds ratio above 5, and a frequency above 0.1% in two replicate wells. Cross-reactive clonotypes were defined as significantly expanded in SARS-CoV-2 spike wells and in at least one common cold coronavirus spike condition. CDR3 similarity was assessed by Levenshtein distance with the stringdist R package, and unrooted trees were built with ape in R 3.6.1. TCRdb retrieved this table from immuneACCESS and kept in-frame rearrangements only. Not all clones are present; in checked studies, unresolved V genes account for under half, and no reason is known for the remainder. The V and J calls and clone size come from that table; D and trimming were worked out from the DNA. The sample table holds under 65,000 clones, of which 76% were seen once. The ten largest account for around 5.5% of the sample.

On this clone: The antigen it recognizes is unknown. Per-base qualities were not stored, and no clone one base away is much larger.

To identify antigen-specific CD4+ T cell clonotypes by their expansion, the ViraFEST assay first stimulated PBMC with viral peptide pools and then applied TCR sequencing. After around eleven days of culture, CD4+ T cells were isolated with the EasySep CD4+ T cell isolation kit. PCR-confirmed SARS-CoV-2 infection had occurred in convalescent patients between March and December 2020, before the Alpha, Beta and Delta variants emerged in the United States. Around 2 million PBMC per well were cultured in IMDM with 5% human AB serum, around 9.1 IU/ml IL-2 and gentamicin, plus 10 ug/ml peptides. An HIV-1 Nef peptide pool was used as the negative control culture condition. On days 3 and 7, half of the culture medium was replaced with fresh IL-2-containing medium. Unless noted otherwise, every peptide stimulation condition was grown in triplicate wells. PBMC were separated from whole blood using Ficoll-Paque Plus gradient centrifugation and were then either cryopreserved at -140C or used fresh. Genomic DNA was extracted from cultured CD4+ T cells with the QIAamp micro DNA kit.

The study at large found these results: Marked clonal contraction was observed in both infection-induced and vaccine-induced clones at late post-vaccination timepoints, consistent with waning T cell responses. The study was limited by a small number of convalescent patients and lacked early post-infection timepoints. For convalescent patients, new clones induced by the vaccine made up most of the post-vaccine spike-reactive repertoire, and these new clones were largely distinct from the clones induced by infection.

Unmatched junction bases come to 3, with V trimmed by 4 bases and J by 4 bases. The CDR3 measures 14 amino acids from cysteine to phenylalanine. Just CDR3 DNA is preserved here, 42 bases in frame from base 1. The germline V gene provides CDR1 SNHLY and CDR2 FYNNEI. Recombination linked TRBV2 to TRBJ1-5; TRBD1 matches 8 bases in the middle. The sequence came from a human donor who had a prior SARS-CoV-2 infection. Specimen: CD4+ T cells from PBMCs cultured with HIV peptides, collected before COVID-19 vaccination. What this sample's cell subset or site label stands for: HIV-1 Nef peptide pool negative control/reference culture. The DNA sequence is as follows: TGTGCCAGCAGTGGACAGGGGTGGAATCAGCCCCAGCATTTT. Protein translation: CASSGQGWNQPQHF.